This record looks at one TCR beta chain sequence and its context. The source of the sample is a study of lymphopenia after photon versus proton radiotherapy. Repertoires were generated with immunoSEQ multiplex PCR, while TCRdb's copy carries only in-frame clones and drops some. Of about 45,000 clones in the sample, about 85% are singletons; the top ten hold about 2.2%. The germline V and J ends were trimmed by 7 bases and 1 base, with 8 bases remaining between them. The CDR3 has 12 amino acids. Per germline, CDR1 SGHNT and CDR2 YYREEE (reference sequence). The TCR sequence derives from a middle-aged man with gastric cancer. Specimen: peripheral blood, collected from a patient treated with photon-based radiotherapy. The chain uses TRBV5-4 and TRBJ1-1; D is perhaps TRBD1 (5 bases). This CDR3 is CASRQGNTEAFF. The DNA of the CDR3 is TGTGCCAGCCGGCAGGGGAACACTGAAGCTTTCTTT. The variable domain in full, with the rest retrieved from reference TRBV5-4 and TRBJ1-1, is ETGVTQSPTHLIKTRGQQVTLRCSSQSGHNTVSWYQQALGQGPQFIFQYYREEENGRGNFPPRFSGLQFPNYSSELNVNALELDDSALYLCASRQGNTEAFFGQGTRLTVV.